The 8 T cell receptor beta chains listed next were all sequenced from one sample in a study of neurological immune-mediated disorders. TCRdb re-called the 5' RACE reads through MiXCR, storing one row per CDR3 protein. The sample lists 75,000 to 85,000 distinct CDR3 sequences, approximately 17% occurring once. The sequencing input was PBMCs. Receptors were obtained from a woman between 35 and 50 years old in good health.

The J gene is TRBJ1-4, the V gene TRBV4-1; no reliable D call. CDR1 and CDR2 (germline): MGHRA, YSYEKL. The ends were cut back, 1 base at V and 8 bases at J, with 8 bases in the middle. This CDR3 has 13 amino acids. The CDR3 DNA is TGCGCCAGCAGCCAAGTGGTTGGGGAAAAACTGTTTTTT. Residues: CASSQVVGEKLFF.

This clonotype was seen many times. The chain couples TRBV10-3 to TRBJ2-1; TRBD1 matches at 7 bases. J lost 6 bases, V lost 4 bases, and 9 bases had no gene match. Germline CDR1 reads ENHRY; CDR2 reads SYGVKD. The CDR3 loop spans 15 amino acids. CDR3 sequence reads: CAISVQGVSSNEQFF. As DNA, the CDR3 is TGTGCCATCAGTGTCCAGGGGGTCTCCAGCAATGAGCAGTTCTTC.

This clonotype occurred a few times. The rearrangement links TRBV12-3 or TRBV12-4 to TRBJ2-1; D call uncertain. V shed 1 base and J shed 3 bases, with 10 bases lying between them. The CDR3 runs to 15 residues. Written as DNA, the CDR3 is TGTGCCAGCAGTTTAGGGCAGATTGGCTACAATGAGCAGTTCTTC. Amino acid sequence: CASSLGQIGYNEQFF.

This clonotype was recorded at least ten times. This sequence joins TRBV18 and TRBJ1-4; D uncertain. This CDR3 is built from 16 residues. Germline lookup yields CDR1 KGHSH and CDR2 LQKENI. V was cut by 4 bases and J by 2 bases, with 14 bases left in between. In DNA, the CDR3 is TGTGCCAGCTCACTCCGGAAGCCCGGGACTAATGAAAAACTGTTTTTT. Translated, it gives CASSLRKPGTNEKLFF.

The table lists this clonotype with many counts. This chain connects TRBV7-2 to TRBJ2-7; D not resolved. V lost 3 bases to trimming and J lost 2 bases, with 8 bases between them. Per germline, CDR1 SGHTA and CDR2 FQGNSA. The CDR3 extends over 13 amino acids. This chain's CDR3 is CASSLAITYEQYF. The CDR3 region has the DNA TGTGCCAGCAGCTTGGCCATAACCTACGAGCAGTACTTC.

There are many counts of this clonotype. The rearrangement links TRBV4-3 to TRBJ1-3; maybe TRBD1 (6 bases). The CDR3 is made up of 18 amino acids. Germline CDR1 reads LGHNA; CDR2 reads YSLEER. Trimming stripped 0 bases from V and 0 bases from J, with 15 bases between. The CDR3 sequence: CASSQDSGTHYSGNTIYF. In DNA, the CDR3 is TGCGCCAGCAGCCAAGATTCGGGGACACATTACTCTGGAAACACCATATATTTT.

In its sample, this clonotype was seen many times. CDR3: CASSPRAGLRQQKGDSYNEQFF. The CDR3 DNA sequence: TGTGCCAGCAGTCCCCGGGCGGGACTCCGCCAGCAAAAAGGTGACTCCTACAATGAGCAGTTCTTC. The chain carries TRBV12-3 or TRBV12-4 and TRBJ2-1, with D possibly TRBD2 on 6 matching bases. V gave up 5 bases and J gave up 0 bases, with 32 bases separating them. The CDR3 consists of 22 residues.

At least ten counts were recorded for this clonotype. The rearrangement uses TRBV28 and TRBJ1-4, with a tentative D call TRBD1 (6 bases). CDR1 and CDR2 from the germline V gene are MDHEN and SYDVKM. Deletions cut 10 bases from V and 0 bases from J, with 12 bases between. The CDR3 runs to 14 residues. The CDR3 DNA follows: TGTGCCACCGCCGACAGGCCAACTAATGAAAAACTGTTTTTT. Encoded protein: CATADRPTNEKLFF.